This T cell receptor beta chain was identified in a study of blood T cell repertoires in COVID-19. This CDR3 region has 15 residues. The germline gives CDR1 MNHEY, CDR2 SMNVEV (reference sequence). V gave up 2 bases and J gave up 2 bases, with 10 bases separating them. Sequenced by immunoSEQ multiplex PCR; TCRdb stores in-frame clones only, minus some. The sample records around 40,000 clones, 85% to 95% being singletons. This chain connects TRBV27 to TRBJ1-5; weak D call: TRBD1 (5 bases). The clonotype comes from a human donor with active COVID-19. The donor label of this sample is uncertain. Sequencing was carried out using peripheral blood. The CDR3 DNA follows: TGTGCCAGCAGTTTAGAAGGAGGGGGCAATCAGCCCCAGCATTTT. This codes for CASSLEGGGNQPQHF.